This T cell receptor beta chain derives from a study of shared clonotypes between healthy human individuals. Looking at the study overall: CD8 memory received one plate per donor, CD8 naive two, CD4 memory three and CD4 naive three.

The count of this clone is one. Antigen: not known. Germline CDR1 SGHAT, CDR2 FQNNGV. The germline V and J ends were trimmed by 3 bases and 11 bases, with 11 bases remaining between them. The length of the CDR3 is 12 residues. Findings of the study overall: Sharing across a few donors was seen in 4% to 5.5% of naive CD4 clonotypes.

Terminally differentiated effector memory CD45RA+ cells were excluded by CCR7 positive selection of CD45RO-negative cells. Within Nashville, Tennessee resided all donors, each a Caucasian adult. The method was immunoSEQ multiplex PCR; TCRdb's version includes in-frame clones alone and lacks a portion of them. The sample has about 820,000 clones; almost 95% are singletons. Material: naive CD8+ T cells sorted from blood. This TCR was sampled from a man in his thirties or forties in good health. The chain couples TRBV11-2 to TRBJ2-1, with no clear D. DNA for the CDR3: TGTGCCAGCAGCTTCCTAGGAGATAAGCAGTTCTTC. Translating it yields CASSFLGDKQFF. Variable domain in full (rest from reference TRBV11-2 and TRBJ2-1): EAGVAQSPRYKIIEKRQSVAFWCNPISGHATLYWYQQILGQGPKLLIQFQNNGVVDDSQLPKDRFSAERLKGVDSTLKIQPAKLEDSAVYLCASSFLGDKQFFGPGTRLTVL.